The next 18 T cell receptor beta chains were all read from a single sample in a study of shared clonotypes between healthy human individuals. The data were produced by immunoSEQ multiplex PCR, yet TCRdb's version contains in-frame clones alone and is incomplete. The sample yields about 490,000 clones, approximately 81% seen once. Sequencing was done on a sample of PBMCs. The receptors shown here come from a woman aged 40-49 years in good health. Some clones in this sample may be carry-over from other donors' samples.

On this clone: A far larger clone is one base from this, pointing to a likely read error. This same CDR3 is encoded by further DNA sequences in the sample. The V call is TRBV2, the J call TRBJ1-2, with TRBD1 matching 9 bases. CDR1 is SNHLY and CDR2 is FYNNEI in the germline V gene. The CDR3 is 15 residues long. DNA of the CDR3: TGTGCAAGCAGCACCGGGACAGGGTTTGGGTATGGCTACACCTTC. Protein sequence: CASSTGTGFGYGYTF.

This chain joins TRBV30 and TRBJ1-4, with D maybe TRBD1 (6 bases). Germline V gene lookup returns CDR1 GTSNPN and CDR2 SVGIG (reference sequence). CDR3 length: 13 residues. V shed 5 bases and J shed 8 bases, with 15 bases lying between them. Here the CDR3 reads CAWGHRESEKLFF. The CDR3 DNA reads as TGTGCCTGGGGACACAGGGAGAGCGAAAAACTGTTTTTT.

A word on this clone: With only one base between it and a far larger clone, this is likely a read error. The chain carries TRBV29-1 and TRBJ2-1, with no clear D. The CDR3 runs 14 residues. CDR1 and CDR2 from the germline V gene are SQVTM and ANQGSEA. CDR3 nucleotides: TGCAGCGTTGAGTCCGGAAGCTCCTACAATGAGAAGTTCTTC. This encodes CSVESGSSYNEKFF.

The rearrangement uses TRBV6-5 and TRBJ1-5; D call uncertain. This CDR3 region has 13 residues. Trimming took 4 bases from V and 7 from J, leaving 11 bases between them. The V gene's germline CDR1 is MNHEY and CDR2 SVGAGI. This CDR3 is CASSSRKGQPQHF. CDR3 DNA: TGTGCCAGCAGTTCAAGGAAGGGCCAGCCCCAGCATTTT.

This clone was seen once. J is TRBJ2-5 and V is TRBV28; 7 positions match TRBD1. CDR3 length: 16 residues. Trimming at V came to 7 bases and at J to 4 bases, leaving 15 bases not matched to a gene. The germline CDR1 and CDR2 sequences are MDHEN and SYDVKM. The CDR3 sequence is CASTTGPPNRGETQYF. The CDR3 DNA reads as TGTGCCAGCACAACCGGGCCACCGAACAGGGGAGAGACCCAGTACTTC.

This sequence joins TRBV2 and TRBJ1-4, with a tentative D call TRBD1 (5 bases). Germline CDR1 reads SNHLY; CDR2 reads FYNNEI. Trimming removed 8 bases at V and 5 bases at J, with 18 bases between. The CDR3 totals 15 residues. This CDR3 is CASRLYGTGNEKLFF. The DNA for the CDR3 is TGTGCCAGCCGCTTATACGGGACGGGAAATGAAAAACTGTTTTTT.

This chain uses TRBV30 with TRBJ1-2; D ambiguous. V lost 1 base, J lost 10 bases, and 10 bases lay in between. The CDR3 sequence is 11 residues long. Germline CDR1 GTSNPN, CDR2 SVGIG (reference sequence). CDR3 protein: CAWSGGAFYTF. In nucleotides, the CDR3 is TGTGCCTGGAGTGGCGGCGCGTTCTACACCTTC.

J is TRBJ1-2 and V is TRBV30; a possible D gene is TRBD1 (5 bases). Deletions cut 0 bases from V and 7 bases from J, with 15 bases between. The CDR3 is 14 residues long. Germline V lookup: CDR1 GTSNPN, CDR2 SVGIG (reference sequence). CDR3 bases: TGTGCCTGGAGTGTATGGCAGGGTGGGGCTGGCTACACCTTC. This codes for CAWSVWQGGAGYTF.

V is TRBV9 and J is TRBJ1-3; D not certain. The CDR3 consists of 13 residues. Germline loops: CDR1 SGDLS, CDR2 YYNGEE. V was shortened by 4 bases and J by 0 bases, with 5 bases between the two germline ends. CDR3 DNA sequence: TGTGCCAGCAGCATGAGCTCTGGAAACACCATATATTTT. Translating it yields CASSMSSGNTIYF.

The chain uses TRBV19 and TRBJ2-1, with D perhaps matching TRBD2 (6 bases). The CDR3 sequence is 16 residues long. From germline, CDR1 is LNHDA and CDR2 SQIVND (reference sequence). The V and J ends lost 1 base and 3 bases respectively, with 13 bases between them. The CDR3, as DNA: TGTGCCAGTAGTATAGTTTCTAGCGCGAGCTACAATGAGCAGTTCTTC. Protein product: CASSIVSSASYNEQFF.

The chain uses TRBV6-5 and TRBJ1-3, with a possible D match to TRBD1 (6 bases). CDR3 length: 12 residues. Trimming took 6 bases from V and 8 from J, leaving 11 bases between them. Germline V gene sequence: CDR1 MNHEY, CDR2 SVGAGI. The CDR3 sequence is CASRQGTDTIYF. The DNA of the CDR3 is TGTGCCAGCAGACAGGGTACGGACACCATATATTTT.

This chain links TRBV19 with TRBJ1-1; D not resolved. V lost 8 bases and J lost 1, with 11 bases in between. Germline assignment: CDR1 LNHDA and CDR2 SQIVND (reference sequence). This CDR3 comprises 13 residues. CDR3 protein: CASYGLWNTEAFF. As DNA, the CDR3 is TGTGCCAGTTACGGCCTTTGGAACACTGAAGCTTTCTTT.

There are a few counts of this clone. J is TRBJ1-3 and V is TRBV14, with a weak D call TRBD1 (5 bases). The CDR3 covers 13 residues. The germline V gene has CDR1 SGHDN and CDR2 FVKESK. Trimming cost V 4 bases and J 4 bases, with 8 bases left between them. In nucleotides, the CDR3 is TGTGCCAGCAGCCTAAACAGGGGAAACACCATATATTTT. Encoded protein: CASSLNRGNTIYF.

This chain links TRBV7-8 with TRBJ2-1; D remains ambiguous. From germline, CDR1 is SGHVS and CDR2 FQNEAQ. The CDR3 sequence is 13 residues long. V lost 0 bases, J lost 4 bases, and 4 bases lay in between. CDR3 sequence: CASSLARYNEQFF. For the CDR3, the DNA is TGTGCCAGCAGCTTAGCTAGGTACAATGAGCAGTTCTTC.

V and J are TRBV7-2 and TRBJ2-3; D perhaps matches TRBD2 (6 bases). This CDR3 contains 15 residues. Per the germline V gene, CDR1 is SGHTA and CDR2 is FQGNSA. Trimming removed 3 bases from V and 7 bases from J, with 17 bases in between. CDR3 in DNA: TGTGCCAGCAGCTTGGCGGGAACCCGGGGGAATACGCAGTATTTT. Translating gives CASSLAGTRGNTQYF.

This chain connects TRBV19 to TRBJ2-1; D might be TRBD1 (7 bases). This CDR3 region has 15 residues. The V end lost 2 bases, the J end lost 0 bases, and 8 bases lay between the germline ends. The V gene's germline CDR1 is LNHDA and CDR2 SQIVND (reference sequence). The CDR3 here is CASSIQGGSYNEQFF. CDR3 DNA: TGTGCCAGTAGTATACAGGGGGGCTCCTACAATGAGCAGTTCTTC.

The V and J genes are TRBV5-1 and TRBJ2-7, with TRBD1 identical over 10 bases. With V trimmed by 2 bases and J by 2 bases, 4 bases remained unmatched. This CDR3 is built from 15 residues. Germline V gene data show CDR1 as SGHRS and CDR2 as YFSETQ. Here the CDR3 reads CASSFTGQGAYEQYF. CDR3 bases: TGCGCCAGCAGCTTTACTGGACAGGGGGCCTACGAGCAGTACTTC.

The chain carries TRBV7-3 and TRBJ2-1; 8 nucleotides match TRBD1. The CDR3 length is 13 residues. Looked up from germline, CDR1 is SGHTA and CDR2 is FQGTGA. Unmatched junction bases numbered 3, after V lost 4 bases and J lost 7 bases. The CDR3 region is CASSWTGRNEQFF. The CDR3 DNA is TGTGCCAGCAGCTGGACAGGGAGAAATGAGCAGTTCTTC.